The TCR beta chain under discussion was sequenced for a study of cytomegalovirus exposure and HLA in healthy donors. Study-wide findings and caveats: According to a later analysis, most TCR beta chains associated with CMV appeared HLA-restricted.

In the PCR, 60 Vbeta and 13 Jbeta primers were used. In the original processing: Later work found 80 million or so unique TCR beta chains, with approximately 12 million shared. Libraries were prepared by immunoSEQ multiplex PCR; TCRdb keeps only in-frame clonotypes and omits some of them. The DNA was the basis for D and trimming; V, J and clone size are from that table. The table lists tens of thousands of clones, 60% to 65% of them singletons. Details on this clone: Its specificity is unknown.

The sample was PBMCs. This TCR was recovered from a human donor in good health.

The CDR3 spells CASSGHGVQPQHF. CDR3 DNA sequence: TGTGCCAGTAGTGGTCACGGGGTTCAGCCCCAGCATTTT. The chain couples TRBV19 to TRBJ1-5; D is ambiguous. This CDR3 contains 13 residues. V shed 5 bases and J shed 6 bases, with 11 bases lying between them. CDR1 is LNHDA, CDR2 SQIVND, per germline (reference sequence).